A single sample is the source of the 9 T cell receptor beta chains below, sequenced in a study of T cells in Graves' hyperthyroidism and ophthalmopathy. The CDR3 regions of TCR beta were amplified from RNA transcripts. HTBI primers were employed in a first-round RT-PCR of the TCR CDR3. TCRdb itself ran the multiplex PCR reads through MiXCR, one entry per CDR3 protein. The repertoire holds hundreds of thousands of distinct CDR3 sequences, with 15% to 17% as singletons. Sequenced: blood. These receptors came from a woman in her late teens or twenties with Graves' hyperthyroidism.

This clonotype was picked up many times. The chain recombines TRBV6-1 with TRBJ2-4; D possibly uses TRBD1 or TRBD2 (5 bases each). V was cut by 5 bases and J by 0 bases, with 17 bases left in between. CDR1 is MNHNS and CDR2 is SASEGT in the germline V gene. The CDR3 is made up of 17 amino acids. The CDR3 region is CASSPGWTALAKNIQYF. The CDR3 bases are TGTGCCAGCAGTCCAGGGTGGACTGCTCTAGCCAAAAACATTCAGTACTTC.

The V gene is TRBV19, the J gene TRBJ1-5; D is ambiguous. The germline gives CDR1 LNHDA, CDR2 SQIVND (reference sequence). The CDR3 is 13 amino acids. V lost 4 bases to trimming and J lost 5 bases, with 9 bases between them. Here the CDR3 reads CASSKSAHQPQHF. The CDR3 bases are TGTGCCAGTAGTAAATCCGCGCATCAGCCCCAGCATTTT.

This clonotype was counted ten times or more. The genes are TRBV11-2 and TRBJ2-5; the D is unclear. Germline loops: CDR1 SGHAT, CDR2 FQNNGV. The germline V and J ends were trimmed by 2 bases and 1 base, with 11 bases remaining between them. The CDR3 contains 15 residues. The chain's CDR3 is CASSLNTFPQETQYF. The CDR3 DNA reads as TGTGCCAGCAGCTTAAACACGTTCCCCCAAGAGACCCAGTACTTC.

This clonotype was seen more than once but under ten times. The rearrangement uses TRBV7-2 and TRBJ2-2, with D perhaps TRBD1 or TRBD2 (5 bases each). Germline V lookup: CDR1 SGHTA, CDR2 FQGNSA. The CDR3 length is 15 residues. The germline V and J ends were trimmed by 4 bases and 7 bases, with 16 bases remaining between them. The CDR3 nucleotides read TGTGCCAGCAGCTCCGGGACCCCAATTGACGGGGAGCTGTTTTTT. Its protein product is CASSSGTPIDGELFF.

The table lists this clonotype with a few counts. The chain is built from TRBV7-2 and TRBJ1-3; no clear D. CDR1 and CDR2 from the germline V gene are SGHTA and FQGNSA. The V end lost 1 base, the J end lost 2 bases, and 9 bases lay between the germline ends. The CDR3 is 15 residues long. The CDR3 region has the DNA TGTGCCAGCAGCTTAGTTTCCGGGACTGGAAACACCATATATTTT. Translation: CASSLVSGTGNTIYF.

This clonotype came up many times. The rearrangement links TRBV7-2 to TRBJ2-3; D unresolved. Trimming stripped 3 bases from V and 7 bases from J, with 5 bases between. Germline V gene data show CDR1 as SGHTA and CDR2 as FQGNSA. The CDR3 consists of 11 residues. The CDR3 loop reads CASSFGNTQYF. CDR3 DNA sequence: TGTGCCAGCAGCTTTGGTAATACGCAGTATTTT.

This clonotype was counted ten times or more. The chain joins TRBV11-2 to TRBJ2-7; D perhaps matches TRBD1 (7 bases). Looked up from germline, CDR1 is SGHAT and CDR2 is FQNNGV. Between the trimmed V and J ends, which lost 5 bases and 7 bases, there was a span of 21 bases. The CDR3 has 15 amino acids. Written as DNA, the CDR3 is TGTGCCAGCAGCCAGGGGGTGGGGGGCGCGGGTGAGCAGTACTTC. It is translated as CASSQGVGGAGEQYF.

This clonotype occurred many times. The V and J genes are TRBV20-1 and TRBJ2-7, with 13 bases that match TRBD2. CDR1 and CDR2 (germline): DFQATT, SNEGSKA (reference sequence). The CDR3 has 14 amino acids. The trim removed 6 bases at V and 2 bases at J, leaving 4 bases unmatched. The CDR3 sequence: CSAWGLAGTYEQYF. The CDR3 DNA reads TGCAGTGCCTGGGGACTAGCGGGAACCTACGAGCAGTACTTC.

This clonotype was seen a handful of times. The CDR3 nucleotides read TGCAGTGCTAGGGGACAGGGGAACGGTCAGCCCCAGCATTTT. It encodes CSARGQGNGQPQHF. V gene TRBV20-1 combines with J gene TRBJ1-5, with TRBD1 identical over 10 bases. CDR1 and CDR2 (germline): DFQATT, SNEGSKA (reference sequence). Losses at the gene ends were 3 bases for V and 6 bases for J; bases not matched to a gene: 5. The CDR3 length is 14 residues.